Listed below are T cell receptor beta chains from one sample, sequenced in a study of human T cells and chemical hapten exposure. TCRdb used MiXCR to reprocess the RACE reads, holding one entry per CDR3 protein. The sample lists tens of thousands of distinct CDR3 sequences, roughly 9% seen once, with 9.5% to 10% in the top ten. Specimen: whole blood, collected in connection with sensitization to the hapten diphenylcyclopropenone (DPC). These receptor sequences come from a woman in her 30s with alopecia areata. Some clones in this sample may be carry-over from other donors' samples. Each CDR3 is given with its conserved first and last residue. D genes are given only for firm matches. Not every row has a clone size; where given, it reads once, few, many or a size class.

clone_size d_call j_call v_call cdr3_nt cdr3_aa
many TRBD1 TRBJ1-2 TRBV14 TGTGCCAGCAGCCCGTCAGGGGGGTATGGCTACACCTTC CASSPSGGYGYTF
. TRBD1 TRBJ1-3 TRBV10-2 TGCGCCAGCGGACAGGGGGCAAAAGGAAACACCATATATTTT CASGQGAKGNTIYF
few . TRBJ2-1 TRBV30 TGTGCCTGGAGTTTGGGACCCTACACCAGTGAGCAGTTCTTC CAWSLGPYTSEQFF
few . TRBJ1-5 TRBV19 TGTGCCAGCGAGTCGGGGGGGCGGAATCAGCCCCAGCATTTT CASESGGRNQPQHF
. . TRBJ1-1 TRBV6-2/TRBV6-3 TGTGCCAGCAGTTACAGAGCGGGAACTCCGGGTGAAGCTTTCTTT CASSYRAGTPGEAFF
few . TRBJ2-3 TRBV7-6 TGTGCCAGCAGCCGCCGGGAGCCAGGAAACACAGATACGCAGTATTTT CASSRREPGNTDTQYF
many TRBD1 TRBJ1-5 TRBV28 TGTGCCAGCAGCTCCACAGGGGGAACCCATCGGCCCCAGCATTTT CASSSTGGTHRPQHF
. . TRBJ2-7 TRBV4-1 TGCGCCAGCAGGCCCGGGGCCGCTCCCTACGAGCAGTACTTC CASRPGAAPYEQYF
few . TRBJ1-1 TRBV29-1 TGCAGCGTTGGAGCCCCATGTAACACTGAAGCTTTCTTT CSVGAPCNTEAFF
few TRBD1 TRBJ2-7 TRBV20-1 TGCAGTGCCGGGACAGGGGGGTACGAGCAGTACTTC CSAGTGGYEQYF
. . TRBJ1-1 TRBV30 TGTGCCTGGAGTTCTGGGAGGTACACTGAAGCTTTCTTT CAWSSGRYTEAFF
many . TRBJ1-5 TRBV9 TGTGCCAGCAGTTTAGGGGGGGACGGGAAGCCCCAGCATTTT CASSLGGDGKPQHF
many . TRBJ2-7 TRBV20-1 TGCAGTGCTCCGACAGGTGATGGGGAGCAGTACTTC CSAPTGDGEQYF
. . TRBJ2-7 TRBV3-1 TGTGCCAGCAGCCAAGGACGTGGAAATAATGGCTACGAGCAGTACTTC CASSQGRGNNGYEQYF
many . TRBJ1-1 TRBV3-1 TGTGCCAGCAGCCAACAGGTGGGGTGGAACACTGAAGCTTTCTTT CASSQQVGWNTEAFF
. . TRBJ1-3 TRBV2 TGTGCCAGCAGTGATTACCTCTCTGGAAACACCATATATTTT CASSDYLSGNTIYF
many TRBD1 TRBJ1-4 TRBV20-1 TGCAGTGCAACCGACAGGGGGACTAATGAAAAACTGTTTTTT CSATDRGTNEKLFF
. . TRBJ1-2 TRBV28 TGTGCCAGCAGTTTAGCAGGCTATGGCTACACCTTC CASSLAGYGYTF
many TRBD1 TRBJ2-7 TRBV28 TGTGCCAGCAGGGGCCCTCCCGGACAGGACTACGAGCAGTACTTC CASRGPPGQDYEQYF
. . TRBJ2-7 TRBV5-4 TGTGCCAGCAGCTTGGCCACGGGGGCGATCGCATACGAGCAGTACTTC CASSLATGAIAYEQYF
few . TRBJ2-4 TRBV5-1 TGCGCCAGCAGTACGCTTCGGGGATTGGGAAAACAGTACTTC CASSTLRGLGKQYF
few TRBD1 TRBJ2-3 TRBV2 TGTGCCAGCAGAGGACAGGGCACAGATACGCAGTATTTT CASRGQGTDTQYF
many TRBD2 TRBJ2-2 TRBV20-1 TGCAGTGCTAGACTTGCGGGGGGAGGCACCGGGGAGCTGTTTTTT CSARLAGGGTGELFF
. . TRBJ1-2 TRBV12-3/TRBV12-4 TGTGCCAGCAGTCCCTCCGTGAGGGCGGAGACTTATGGCTACACCTTC CASSPSVRAETYGYTF
. . TRBJ2-3 TRBV9 TGTGCCAGCAGCCCAACTTGGGGTAGCCGGCCGACAGATACGCAGTATTTT CASSPTWGSRPTDTQYF
few . TRBJ2-1 TRBV4-2 TGTGCCAGCAGCCAAGGGACGGGTGACTACAATGAGCAGTTCTTC CASSQGTGDYNEQFF
many . TRBJ2-7 TRBV4-3 TGCGCCAGCAGCCAAGATCTCTACGGGTACGAGCAGTACTTC CASSQDLYGYEQYF
few TRBD1 TRBJ2-7 TRBV12-3/TRBV12-4 TGTGCCAGCAGTTTTGGGACAGGCGTTTACGAGCAGTACTTC CASSFGTGVYEQYF
many . TRBJ1-6 TRBV7-2 TGTGCCAGCAGCCCCAGGGAGGCTAATTCACCCCTCCACTTT CASSPREANSPLHF
. . TRBJ1-2 TRBV30 TGTGCCTGGAGTCCGGGACCGAAGTATGGCTACACCTTC CAWSPGPKYGYTF
. . TRBJ2-1 TRBV24-1 TGTGCCACCAGTGATTCCTACAATGAGCAGTTCTTC CATSDSYNEQFF
few . TRBJ1-1 TRBV28 TGTGCCAGCAGAAAGTCGAGGGCTGAAGCTTTCTTT CASRKSRAEAFF
many TRBD1 TRBJ1-2 TRBV9 TGTGCCAGCAGCGGTTACAGGGGGGGTGGCTACACCTTC CASSGYRGGGYTF
. . TRBJ1-2 TRBV30 TGTGCCTGGAGTGTAAACAAGAACTATGGCGACACCTTC CAWSVNKNYGDTF
few . TRBJ2-7 TRBV6-2/TRBV6-3 TGTGCCAGCAGTCAAACAGGGACCGCGGTCGACGAGCAGTACTTC CASSQTGTAVDEQYF
few . TRBJ2-1 TRBV6-2/TRBV6-3 TGTGCCAGCAGAAACGGGAAGCAGTTCTTC CASRNGKQFF
. TRBD1 TRBJ2-5 TRBV20-1 TGCAGTGCCGTGGACAGGGGACTACAAGAGACCCAGTACTTC CSAVDRGLQETQYF
few . TRBJ2-7 TRBV6-1 TGTGCCAGCAGTGGACCGGGACTCACCTCGTCCGAGCAGTACTTC CASSGPGLTSSEQYF
many . TRBJ2-3 TRBV20-1 TGCAGTGTTAAAGGACCCACAGATACGCAGTATTTT CSVKGPTDTQYF
many . TRBJ2-6 TRBV21-1 TGTGCCAGCAGCAAGCTCCCTCACAAAAGACGGGCAGGGGCCAACGTCCTGACTTTC CASSKLPHKRRAGANVLTF
few . TRBJ2-3 TRBV9 TGTGCCAGCAGCGTTCTCCCACTCTGCACAGATACGCAGTATTTT CASSVLPLCTDTQYF
few . TRBJ1-2 TRBV7-9 TGTGCCAGCAGCCCGCAGGGAGGCTATGGCTACAACTTC CASSPQGGYGYNF
many . TRBJ1-1 TRBV12-3/TRBV12-4 TGTGCCAGCAGAAACCGGGACACCATGGGCACTGAAGCTTTCTTT CASRNRDTMGTEAFF
few TRBD2 TRBJ2-3 TRBV5-6 TGTGCCAGCAGCCCGGGGTTCGGCGGGGGAAGCACAGATACGCAGTATTTT CASSPGFGGGSTDTQYF
few TRBD1 TRBJ1-1 TRBV10-2 TGCGCCAGCTGGGGGACAGGGGACGTCAGGAACACTGAAGCTTTCTTT CASWGTGDVRNTEAFF
. TRBD2 TRBJ2-3 TRBV4-1 TGCGCCAGCAGCCAAGATCCTAGCGGGGGACTTAGGGGTACGCAGTATTTT CASSQDPSGGLRGTQYF
. . TRBJ2-7 TRBV6-6 TGTGCCAGCAGTGAAATTGTAACAGGCAGACAGACCTACGAGCAGTACTTC CASSEIVTGRQTYEQYF
few TRBD1 TRBJ2-5 TRBV12-3/TRBV12-4 TGTGCCAGCAGTCGGACAGGTCTCGAGACCCAGTACTTC CASSRTGLETQYF
few TRBD2 TRBJ2-1 TRBV5-1 TGCGCCAGCAGCCCGAGACTAGCGGGGGACTTCAATGAGCAGTTCTTC CASSPRLAGDFNEQFF
. . TRBJ1-4 TRBV27 TGTGCCAGCAGTTCCTCCCGACAGGCGACATTTGGAAAACTGTTTTTT CASSSSRQATFGKLFF
few . TRBJ1-1 TRBV28 TGTGCCAGCAAGGACGTGAACACTGAAGCTTTCTTT CASKDVNTEAFF
few . TRBJ1-1 TRBV15 TGTGCCACCAGCAGTCAAAAACAGAACACTGAAGCTTTCTTT CATSSQKQNTEAFF
few . TRBJ1-2 TRBV4-3 TGCGCCAGCAGCCAAGCGGCGGCCATAAACTATGGCTACAACTTC CASSQAAAINYGYNF
many . TRBJ1-5 TRBV6-6 TGTGCCAGCAGTTACTCGACTAGCCAGCCCCAGCATTTT CASSYSTSQPQHF
. . TRBJ2-3 TRBV7-3 TGTGCCAGCAGCTTCTCGGGGGCTAGCACAGATACGCAGTATTTT CASSFSGASTDTQYF